The rows below give T cell receptor beta chains drawn from one sample of a study of neurological immune-mediated disorders. TCRdb ran MiXCR on the 5' RACE reads and lists one entry per CDR3 protein. The data show about 50,000 distinct CDR3 sequences, with 9% to 12% seen just once and about 5.2% held by the top ten. The material sequenced was PBMCs. The source of these receptors is a man aged 65 to 85 with HTLV-1-associated myelopathy (HAM/TSP). Each CDR3 is given with its conserved first and last residue. The D gene is left open where the match is weak. Clone size appears in some rows only: once, few, many, or a class for an expanded clone.

j_call d_call v_call clone_size cdr3_nt cdr3_aa
TRBJ2-5 TRBD1 TRBV12-3/TRBV12-4 many TGTGCCAGCAGACTGACAGGGGGCGGCGGAAAGACCCAGTACTTC CASRLTGGGGKTQYF
TRBJ2-7 . TRBV3-1 many TGTGCCAGCAGCCAGGGATACAGGGACGAGCAGTACTTC CASSQGYRDEQYF
TRBJ2-5 . TRBV20-1 . TGCAGTGCTAGCGGCGAGGGGGGTAGGGAGACCCAGTACTTC CSASGEGGRETQYF
TRBJ2-7 TRBD2 TRBV28 many TGTGCCAGCAGGATCAGGGAGGGCTCCTACGAGCAGTACTTC CASRIREGSYEQYF
TRBJ2-1 . TRBV7-6 many TGTGCCAGCAGCTGGGGAACAACCAATGAGCAGTTCTTC CASSWGTTNEQFF
TRBJ1-4 . TRBV4-2 few TGTGCCAGCAGCCGAAGCGCGGAAAAACTGTTTTTT CASSRSAEKLFF
TRBJ2-5 . TRBV4-1 many TGCGCCAGCAGCCGTGGGGGCCTCGAGACCCAGTACTTC CASSRGGLETQYF
TRBJ2-4 TRBD2 TRBV20-1 many TGCAGTGCTAGTACCCCGGGGGGCGGGAGGGCCGAGGGGGCCAAAAACATTCAGTACTTC CSASTPGGGRAEGAKNIQYF
TRBJ1-6 TRBD1 TRBV20-1 . TGCAGTGCGGAGGGGGCGATCGATTCACCCCTCCACTTT CSAEGAIDSPLHF
TRBJ2-6 . TRBV7-9 many TGTGCCAGCAGCAGCTCTGGGGCCAACGTCCTGACTTTC CASSSSGANVLTF
TRBJ2-1 TRBD2 TRBV4-3 many TGCGCCAGCAGCCAAGGTGGCGGGAGTTTCGATGAGCAGTTCTTC CASSQGGGSFDEQFF
TRBJ2-5 TRBD2 TRBV5-1 many TGCGCCAGCAGTCACGCCCCACTAGCGGGGGAAGAGACCCAGTACTTC CASSHAPLAGEETQYF
TRBJ2-7 TRBD2 TRBV12-3/TRBV12-4 many TGTGCCAGCAGTTTATCCAGCGGGAGATACGAGCAGTACTTC CASSLSSGRYEQYF
TRBJ2-7 . TRBV20-1 many TGCAGTGCTAGCCTAGCTACCTACGAGCAGTACTTC CSASLATYEQYF
TRBJ2-5 . TRBV6-5 many TGTGCCAGCAGTTACGCCCTCTCGGGGCCACTAGAGACCCAGTACTTC CASSYALSGPLETQYF
TRBJ2-2 . TRBV5-5 many TGTGCCAGCAGCTTTCCCCTCGGGGAGCTGTTTTTT CASSFPLGELFF
TRBJ2-5 TRBD1 TRBV28 many TGTGCCAGCAGTTTAATCGGGACAGGGCAAGAGACCCAGTACTTC CASSLIGTGQETQYF
TRBJ2-7 . TRBV20-1 many TGCAGTGCTACACGTCAGGGTAGAACCTACGAGCAGTACTTC CSATRQGRTYEQYF
TRBJ1-5 . TRBV15 . TGTGCCACCAGCAGAGCCAGGGGTCCCAATCAGCTCCAGCATTTT CATSRARGPNQLQHF
TRBJ2-3 TRBD2 TRBV12-3/TRBV12-4 . TGTGCCAGCAGGCCAGCGGGAAGCACAGATACGCAGTATTTT CASRPAGSTDTQYF
TRBJ1-1 . TRBV3-1 many TGTGCCAGCAGCCACCTTGGGGGCAACACTGAAGCTTTCTTT CASSHLGGNTEAFF
TRBJ2-7 . TRBV5-1 many TGCGCCAGCAGCTTGGAGGCAGGGAACTCCTACGAGCAGTACTTC CASSLEAGNSYEQYF
TRBJ2-1 TRBD1 TRBV29-1 many TGCAGCGTGGGACAGGGTAGCTACAATGAGCAGTTCTTC CSVGQGSYNEQFF
TRBJ2-5 TRBD2 TRBV20-1 many TGCAGTACTAGCGGGGATTACCAAGAGACCCAGTACTTC CSTSGDYQETQYF
TRBJ1-5 . TRBV27 many TGTGCCAGCAGTACCGGACAGAGGGGTTCCCAGCCCCAGCATTTT CASSTGQRGSQPQHF
TRBJ2-3 TRBD2 TRBV4-1 many TGCGCCAGCAGCCTCCTGGGCCTCTCGGGACTAGCGGGAAGGTTGGATACGCAGTATTTT CASSLLGLSGLAGRLDTQYF
TRBJ2-7 TRBD2 TRBV20-1 many TGCAGTGCCACCGAACCGGGACTAGCGGGAGAGCAGTACTTC CSATEPGLAGEQYF
TRBJ1-6 . TRBV7-9 many TGTGCCAGCAGCCCGGAAGGGCAGGGCTCCCTTTCACCCCTCCACTTT CASSPEGQGSLSPLHF
TRBJ2-5 TRBD2 TRBV4-1 many TGCGCCAGCAGCCAAGATGGGGCGGGAGGTTTACAAGAGACCCAGTACTTC CASSQDGAGGLQETQYF
TRBJ2-1 . TRBV20-1 many TGCAGTGCTGACGACGCCCCGAGCGATGAGCAGTTCTTC CSADDAPSDEQFF
TRBJ2-2 . TRBV6-5 few TGTGCCAGCAGAACGGGTCGGATGCGAGCCACCGGGGAGCTGTTTTTT CASRTGRMRATGELFF
TRBJ1-1 TRBD1 TRBV20-1 many TGCACCACGGACAGGGCGAACACTGAAGCTTTCTTT CTTDRANTEAFF
TRBJ2-7 TRBD1 TRBV28 . TGTGCCAGCACCTACGTTGACAGGGACAGTTACGAGCAGTACTTC CASTYVDRDSYEQYF
TRBJ2-5 . TRBV7-9 many TGTGCCAGCAGCGTGGGACTTATAGGTTGGGAGACCCAGTACTTC CASSVGLIGWETQYF
TRBJ1-5 TRBD1 TRBV5-1 many TGCGCCAGCAGCCCCCAGACAGGGGACGGTCAGCCCCAGCATTTT CASSPQTGDGQPQHF
TRBJ2-7 TRBD2 TRBV28 many TGTGCCAGCAGTTTCAGGGTTGGGACTAGCGGGTTGGACTCCTACGAGCAGTACTTC CASSFRVGTSGLDSYEQYF
TRBJ2-7 . TRBV7-8 many TGTGCCAGCAGCGCCCCTTCCGGGACCGCCTACGAGCAGTACTTC CASSAPSGTAYEQYF
TRBJ2-1 TRBD2 TRBV12-3/TRBV12-4 many TGTGCCAGCAGGGGGGCCGGGACTAGCGGGAGGGGCACCTACAATGAGCAGTTCTTC CASRGAGTSGRGTYNEQFF
TRBJ2-7 TRBD2 TRBV7-9 many TGTGCCAGCAGCCGTAGCGGGGACTACGAGCAGTACTTC CASSRSGDYEQYF
TRBJ2-7 TRBD2 TRBV5-1 many TGCGCCAGCAGCTTGACCGGGAGGATCGACGAGCAGTACTTC CASSLTGRIDEQYF
TRBJ2-3 TRBD2 TRBV20-1 many TGCAGTGGGGTGGCGGGAGGGCGAACAGATACGCAGTATTTT CSGVAGGRTDTQYF
TRBJ2-1 TRBD1 TRBV20-1 many TGCAGTGCTAAAACAGGGGGCGCGTGGGGGAGGCAGTTCTTC CSAKTGGAWGRQFF
TRBJ1-2 . TRBV20-1 many TGCAGTGCTAGCACAGGGAACGCGAACTATGGCTACACCTTC CSASTGNANYGYTF
TRBJ1-1 . TRBV7-9 few TGTGCCAGCAGCGTACCGGGCCGAACAAAAGCTTTCTTT CASSVPGRTKAFF
TRBJ2-1 . TRBV7-2 many TGTGCCAGCAGCTTCAGGGTCCCCTACAATGAGCAGTTCTTC CASSFRVPYNEQFF
TRBJ2-7 TRBD1 TRBV28 medium-sized TGTGCCAGCAGTCTACCCGGGACAGGGGGCTACGAGCAGTACTTC CASSLPGTGGYEQYF
TRBJ2-6 TRBD1 TRBV12-3/TRBV12-4 once TGTGCCAGCAGATTAGGGGGCCAACTATTTGGGGCCAACGTCCTGACTTTC CASRLGGQLFGANVLTF
TRBJ2-3 . TRBV5-6 many TGTGCCAGCAGCTTGGCGATGCGAGATACGCAGTATTTT CASSLAMRDTQYF
TRBJ2-5 TRBD2 TRBV20-1 many TGCAGTGCTAGAGCCCTAGCGGGAGGGTTCCTGGAGACCCAGTACTTC CSARALAGGFLETQYF
TRBJ2-5 . TRBV7-3 many TGTGCCAGCAGCTTAACCTCTTTCGAGACCCAGTACTTC CASSLTSFETQYF
TRBJ2-7 TRBD2 TRBV20-1 . TGCAGTGCTAGAGCCTATTCCGGGACTATTGGGATGAGCTCCTACGAGCAGTACTTC CSARAYSGTIGMSSYEQYF
TRBJ2-1 TRBD2 TRBV4-3 many TGCGCCAGCAGCCAAGAGAGAAGCGGGAGGACGTTTTACGGTGAGCAGTTCTTC CASSQERSGRTFYGEQFF
TRBJ1-1 . TRBV7-2 many TGTGCCAGCAGCTTATTACTGCGGAACACTGAAGCTTTCTTT CASSLLLRNTEAFF
TRBJ2-7 . TRBV7-8 many TGTGCCAGCACCGGTGGGCTACGCGAGCAGTACTTC CASTGGLREQYF
TRBJ2-1 TRBD1 TRBV5-1 many TGCGCCAGCAGCTTGGTAGGGACAGGGTCCTACAATGAGCAGTTCTTC CASSLVGTGSYNEQFF
TRBJ2-6 . TRBV6-2/TRBV6-3 many TGTGCCAGCCTAGGCTTACCGAACCTCTCTGGGGCCAACGTCCTGACTTTC CASLGLPNLSGANVLTF
TRBJ2-1 . TRBV6-1 many TGTGCCAGCAGTGAATATCGGAGGGCCGGCTACAATGAGCAGTTCTTC CASSEYRRAGYNEQFF
TRBJ2-3 TRBD2 TRBV12-3/TRBV12-4 many TGTGCCAGCATTCTAGCGGGAAAGGCGGATACGCAGTATTTT CASILAGKADTQYF